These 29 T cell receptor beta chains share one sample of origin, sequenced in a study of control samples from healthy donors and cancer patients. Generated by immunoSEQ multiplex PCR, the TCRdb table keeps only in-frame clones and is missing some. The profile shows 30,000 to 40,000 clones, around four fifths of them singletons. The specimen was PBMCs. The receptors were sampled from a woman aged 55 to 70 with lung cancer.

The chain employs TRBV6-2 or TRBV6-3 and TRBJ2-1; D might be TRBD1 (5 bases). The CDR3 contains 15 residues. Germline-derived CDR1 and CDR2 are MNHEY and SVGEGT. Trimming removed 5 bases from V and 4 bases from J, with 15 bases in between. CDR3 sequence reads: CASSPLSGAYNEQFF. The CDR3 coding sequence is TGTGCCAGCAGTCCCTTAAGTGGGGCTTACAATGAGCAGTTCTTC.

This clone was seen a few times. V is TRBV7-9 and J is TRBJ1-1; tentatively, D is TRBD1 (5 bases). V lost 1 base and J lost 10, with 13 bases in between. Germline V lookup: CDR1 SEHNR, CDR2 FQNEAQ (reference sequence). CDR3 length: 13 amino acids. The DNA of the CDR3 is TGTGCCAGCAGCTTAGATACATTGGGACTAGCTTTCTTT. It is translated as CASSLDTLGLAFF.

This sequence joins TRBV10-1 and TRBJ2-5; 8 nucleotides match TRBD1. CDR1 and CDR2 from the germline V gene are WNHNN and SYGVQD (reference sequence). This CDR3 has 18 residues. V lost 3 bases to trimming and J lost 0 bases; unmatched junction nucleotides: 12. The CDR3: CASSEKVCGGQDQETQYF. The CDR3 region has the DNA TGCGCCAGCAGTGAAAAGGTGTGTGGGGGACAGGACCAAGAGACCCAGTACTTC.

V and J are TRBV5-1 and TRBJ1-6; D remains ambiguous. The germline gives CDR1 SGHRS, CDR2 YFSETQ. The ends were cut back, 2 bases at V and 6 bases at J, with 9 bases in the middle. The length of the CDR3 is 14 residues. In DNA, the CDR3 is TGCGCCAGCAGCTTTCCACAGCTTAATTCACCCCTCCACTTT. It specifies CASSFPQLNSPLHF.

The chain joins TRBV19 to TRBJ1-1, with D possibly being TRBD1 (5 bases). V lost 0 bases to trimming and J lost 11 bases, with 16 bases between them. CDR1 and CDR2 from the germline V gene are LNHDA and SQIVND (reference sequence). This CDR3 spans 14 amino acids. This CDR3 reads CASSIDPEAHRAFF. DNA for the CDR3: TGTGCCAGTAGTATAGACCCGGAGGCACACAGGGCTTTCTTT.

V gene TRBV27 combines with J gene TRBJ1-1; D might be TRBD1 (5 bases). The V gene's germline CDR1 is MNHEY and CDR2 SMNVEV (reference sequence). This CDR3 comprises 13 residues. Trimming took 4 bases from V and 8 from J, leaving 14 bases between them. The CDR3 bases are TGTGCCAGCAGTTCAGGGCGTCTTCTAGAAGCTTTCTTT. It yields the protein CASSSGRLLEAFF.

The CDR3 DNA is TGTGCCAGCAGCACCCAGGGTTGGGAAAAACTGTTTTTT. Amino acid sequence: CASSTQGWEKLFF. The V and J genes are TRBV27 and TRBJ1-4, with D tentatively TRBD1 (5 bases). The germline CDR1 and CDR2 sequences are MNHEY and SMNVEV (reference sequence). This CDR3 has 13 residues. Deletions cut 6 bases from V and 8 bases from J, with 13 bases between.

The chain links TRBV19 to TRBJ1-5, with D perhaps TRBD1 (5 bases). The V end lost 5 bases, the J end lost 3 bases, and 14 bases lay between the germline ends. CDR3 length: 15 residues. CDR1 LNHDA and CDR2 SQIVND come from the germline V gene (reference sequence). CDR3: CASSLPGRNNQPQHF. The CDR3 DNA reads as TGTGCCAGTAGTTTGCCGGGACGGAACAATCAGCCCCAGCATTTT.

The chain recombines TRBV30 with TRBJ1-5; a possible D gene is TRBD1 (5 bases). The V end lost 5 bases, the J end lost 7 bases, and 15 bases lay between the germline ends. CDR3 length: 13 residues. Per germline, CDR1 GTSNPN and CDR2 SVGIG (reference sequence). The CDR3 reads CAWCLGGDQPQHF. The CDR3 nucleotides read TGTGCCTGGTGCTTGGGGGGGGACCAGCCCCAGCATTTT.

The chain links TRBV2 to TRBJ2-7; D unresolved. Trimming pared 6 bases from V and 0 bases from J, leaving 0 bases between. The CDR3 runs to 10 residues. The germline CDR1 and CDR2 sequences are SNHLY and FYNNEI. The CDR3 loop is CASSSYEQYF. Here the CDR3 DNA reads TGTGCCAGCAGCTCCTACGAGCAGTACTTC.

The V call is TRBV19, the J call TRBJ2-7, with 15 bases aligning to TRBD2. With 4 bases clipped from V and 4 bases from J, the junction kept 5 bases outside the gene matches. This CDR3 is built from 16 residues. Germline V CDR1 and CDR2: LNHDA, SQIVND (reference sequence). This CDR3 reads CASSTSGLAGGYEQYF. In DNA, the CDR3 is TGTGCCAGTAGTACCTCTGGACTAGCGGGAGGGTACGAGCAGTACTTC.

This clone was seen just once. The CDR3 here is CASSFPLDEQYF. The CDR3 DNA is TGTGCCAGCAGCTTCCCCCTGGACGAGCAGTACTTC. The chain recombines TRBV7-2 with TRBJ2-7; no clear D gene. Trimming cost V 3 bases and J 5 bases, with 8 bases left between them. In germline, CDR1 is SGHTA, CDR2 FQGNSA. The CDR3 loop spans 12 amino acids.

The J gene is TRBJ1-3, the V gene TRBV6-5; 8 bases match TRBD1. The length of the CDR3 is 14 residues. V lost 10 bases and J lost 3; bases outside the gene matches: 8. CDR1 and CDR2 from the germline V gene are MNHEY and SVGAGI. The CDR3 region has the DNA TGTGCCACCCTGACAGGGGCTGGTGGAAACACCATATATTTT. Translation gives CATLTGAGGNTIYF.

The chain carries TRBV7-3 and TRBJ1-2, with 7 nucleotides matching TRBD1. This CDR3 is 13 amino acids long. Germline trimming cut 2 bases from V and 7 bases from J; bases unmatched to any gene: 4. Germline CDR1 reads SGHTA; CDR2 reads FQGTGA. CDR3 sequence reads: CASSLDRESGYTF. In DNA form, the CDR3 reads TGTGCCAGCAGCTTAGACAGGGAAAGTGGCTACACCTTC. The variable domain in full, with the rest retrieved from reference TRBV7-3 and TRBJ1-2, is GAGVSQTPSNKVTEKGKYVELRCDPISGHTALYWYRQSLGQGPEFLIYFQGTGAADDSGLPNDRFFAVRPEGSVSTLKIQRTERGDSAVYLCASSLDRESGYTFGSGTRLTVV.

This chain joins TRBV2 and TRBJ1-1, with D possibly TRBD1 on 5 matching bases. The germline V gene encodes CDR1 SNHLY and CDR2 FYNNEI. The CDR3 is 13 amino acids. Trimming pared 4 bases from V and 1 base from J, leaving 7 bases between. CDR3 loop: CASSGQPNTEAFF. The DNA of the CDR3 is TGTGCCAGCAGTGGACAGCCGAACACTGAAGCTTTCTTT.

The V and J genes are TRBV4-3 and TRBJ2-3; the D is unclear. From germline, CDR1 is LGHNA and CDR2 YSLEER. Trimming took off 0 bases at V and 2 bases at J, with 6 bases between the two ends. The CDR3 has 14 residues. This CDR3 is CASSQEGSTDTQYF. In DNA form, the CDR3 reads TGCGCCAGCAGCCAAGAAGGGTCCACAGATACGCAGTATTTT.

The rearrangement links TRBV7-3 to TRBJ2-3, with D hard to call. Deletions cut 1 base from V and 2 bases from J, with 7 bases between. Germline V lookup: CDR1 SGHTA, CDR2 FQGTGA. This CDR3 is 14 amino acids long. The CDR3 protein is CASSLSQDTDTQYF. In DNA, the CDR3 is TGTGCCAGCAGCTTAAGTCAGGACACAGATACGCAGTATTTT.

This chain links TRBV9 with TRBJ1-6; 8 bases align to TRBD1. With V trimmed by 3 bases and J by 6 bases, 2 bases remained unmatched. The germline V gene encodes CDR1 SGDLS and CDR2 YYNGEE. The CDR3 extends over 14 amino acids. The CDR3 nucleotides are TGTGCCAGCAGCGGACAGGGGTTTAATTCACCCCTCCACTTT. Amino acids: CASSGQGFNSPLHF.

The CDR3 sequence is CASSPGLLNNEQFF. For the CDR3, the DNA is TGTGCCAGTAGTCCTGGGCTTCTCAACAATGAGCAGTTCTTC. This chain joins TRBV19 and TRBJ2-1; D gene unclear. CDR3 length: 14 residues. Trimming took off 5 bases at V and 5 bases at J, with 13 bases between the two ends. The germline gives CDR1 LNHDA, CDR2 SQIVND (reference sequence). The full variable domain, with the rest looked up from reference TRBV19 and TRBJ2-1, is DGGITQSPKYLFRKEGQNVTLSCEQNLNHDAMYWYRQDPGQGLRLIYYSQIVNDFQKGDIAEGYSVSREKKESFPLTVTSAQKNPTAFYLCASSPGLLNNEQFFGPGTRLTVL.

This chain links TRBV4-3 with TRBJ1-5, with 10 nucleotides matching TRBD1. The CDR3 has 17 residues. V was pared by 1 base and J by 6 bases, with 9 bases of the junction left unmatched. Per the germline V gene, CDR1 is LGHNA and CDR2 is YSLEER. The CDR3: CASSQAVDRGYGQPQHF. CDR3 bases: TGCGCCAGCAGCCAAGCCGTGGACAGGGGGTACGGTCAGCCCCAGCATTTT.

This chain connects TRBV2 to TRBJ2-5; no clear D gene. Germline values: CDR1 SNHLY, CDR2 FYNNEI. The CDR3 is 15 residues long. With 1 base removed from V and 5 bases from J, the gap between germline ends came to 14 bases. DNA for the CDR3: TGTGCCAGCAGTGAAGGGGCAGCCCCGAGGGAGACCCAGTACTTC. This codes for CASSEGAAPRETQYF.

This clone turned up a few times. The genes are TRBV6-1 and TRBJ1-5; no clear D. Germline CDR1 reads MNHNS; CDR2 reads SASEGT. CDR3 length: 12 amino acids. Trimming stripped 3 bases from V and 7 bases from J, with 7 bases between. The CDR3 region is CASSDMDQPQHF. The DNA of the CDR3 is TGTGCCAGCAGTGATATGGACCAGCCCCAGCATTTT.

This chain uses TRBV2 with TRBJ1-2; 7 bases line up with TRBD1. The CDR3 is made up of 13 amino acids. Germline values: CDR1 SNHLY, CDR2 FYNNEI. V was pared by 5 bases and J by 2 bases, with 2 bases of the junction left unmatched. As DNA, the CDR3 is TGTGCCAGCAGTCCAGGGGGAAACTATGGCTACACCTTC. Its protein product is CASSPGGNYGYTF.

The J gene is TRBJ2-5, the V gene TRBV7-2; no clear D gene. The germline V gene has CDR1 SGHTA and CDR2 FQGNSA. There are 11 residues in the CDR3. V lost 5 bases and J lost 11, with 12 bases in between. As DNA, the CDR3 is TGTGCCAGCAGCCCAGAAGAATCGCAGTACTTC. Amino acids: CASSPEESQYF.

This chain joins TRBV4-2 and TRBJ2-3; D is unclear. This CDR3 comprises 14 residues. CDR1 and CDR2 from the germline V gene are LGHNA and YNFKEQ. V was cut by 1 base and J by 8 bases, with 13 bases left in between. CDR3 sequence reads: CASSQARNEGTQYF. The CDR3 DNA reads TGTGCCAGCAGCCAAGCCCGGAACGAAGGTACGCAGTATTTT.

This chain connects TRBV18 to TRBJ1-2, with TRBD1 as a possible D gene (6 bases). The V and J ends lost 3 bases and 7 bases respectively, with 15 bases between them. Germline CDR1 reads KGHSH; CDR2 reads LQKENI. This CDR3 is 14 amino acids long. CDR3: CASSPGDTRPGYTF. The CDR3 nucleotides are TGTGCCAGCTCACCTGGGGACACTCGCCCTGGCTACACCTTC.

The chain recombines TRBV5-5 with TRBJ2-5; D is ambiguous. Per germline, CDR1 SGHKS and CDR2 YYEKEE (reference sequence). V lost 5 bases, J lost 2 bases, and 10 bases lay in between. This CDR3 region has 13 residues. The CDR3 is CASSSPAQETQYF. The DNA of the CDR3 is TGTGCCAGCAGTAGCCCAGCTCAAGAGACCCAGTACTTC.

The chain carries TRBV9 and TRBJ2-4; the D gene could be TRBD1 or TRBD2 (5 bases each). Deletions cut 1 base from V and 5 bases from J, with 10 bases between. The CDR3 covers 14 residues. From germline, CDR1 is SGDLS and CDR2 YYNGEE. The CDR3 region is CASSVRGAENIQYF. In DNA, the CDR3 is TGTGCCAGCAGCGTAAGAGGGGCAGAAAACATTCAGTACTTC.

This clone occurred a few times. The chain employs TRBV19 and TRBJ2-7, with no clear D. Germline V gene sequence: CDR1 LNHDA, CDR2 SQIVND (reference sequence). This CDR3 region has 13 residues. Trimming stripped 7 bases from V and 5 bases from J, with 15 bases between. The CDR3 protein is CASTGRLSNEQYF. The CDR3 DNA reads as TGTGCCAGTACAGGCAGGCTGTCCAACGAGCAGTACTTC.